These 2 T cell receptor beta chains originate from one sample sequenced in a study of PD-1 blockade in classical Hodgkin lymphoma. Time point in this sample: cycle 4 day 1 (C4D1), after less than seven weeks of nivolumab. All the patients suffered relapse after autologous stem cell transplantation, and brentuximab vedotin exposure differed. Profiling relied on immunoSEQ multiplex PCR, and the TCRdb table lists in-frame clones only, not all of them. The data hold about 21,000 clones, with approximately 80% observed a single time. The specimen was peripheral blood mononuclear cells (PBMCs), collected before the fourth cycle of nivolumab. Receptors were obtained from a human donor with classical Hodgkin lymphoma.

CDR3 sequence reads: CASSYSTGGGETQYF. The CDR3 coding sequence is TGTGCCAGCAGCTACTCGACAGGGGGAGGCGAGACCCAGTACTTC. This rearrangement joins TRBV5-6 to TRBJ2-5, with 9 bases fitting TRBD1. V lost 3 bases, J lost 5 bases, and 8 bases stayed unmatched. Germline values: CDR1 SGHDT, CDR2 YYEEEE. The length of the CDR3 is 15 residues.

DNA of the CDR3: TGTGCCAGCAGCTTAGACCCCAGGGTGGTACGATACAATGAGCAGTTCTTC. It codes for CASSLDPRVVRYNEQFF. The V and J genes are TRBV7-8 and TRBJ2-1; possible D gene TRBD1, 5 bases. There are 17 residues in the CDR3. Per the germline V gene, CDR1 is SGHVS and CDR2 is FQNEAQ. V was trimmed by 1 base and J by 4 bases, leaving 17 bases between them.